A selection of T cell receptor beta chains follows, all from one sample in a study of blood T cell repertoires in COVID-19. The data were produced by immunoSEQ multiplex PCR, yet TCRdb's version contains in-frame clones alone and is incomplete. Among fewer than 450,000 clones listed, around 89% were seen once. Sequenced material: peripheral blood. These receptors all come from a woman aged 45 to 65 with COVID-19, enrolled during active disease. Both conserved end residues are trimmed from each CDR3. Each record gives: V gene, clone size, CDR3 protein. Only part of the rows carry a size: once, few, many, or a class if the clone is expanded.

>TRBV5-1|-
ASSFNWEQF
>TRBV25-1|few
ASSLTGQGSEAF
>TRBV19|many
ASSEIDTKNYGYT
>TRBV7-9|-
ASSLQVTRSGELF
>TRBV7-3|-
ASRSGTGSDEAF
>TRBV2|-
ASSEGSGGPPT
>TRBV30|-
AWIPTGWTNEKLF
>TRBV6-1|-
ASSEYPPRGYT
>TRBV7-9|-
ASSLQGAETEAF
>TRBV5-6|-
ASSPGGADEQF
>TRBV6-1|-
ASSELTKAGNTIY
>TRBV9|-
ASSVTVTGSGNTIY
>TRBV18|-
ASSPRLGQLLSDTEAF
>TRBV29-1|-
SVVGANTEAF
>TRBV6-5|-
ASSYSFSRNTEAF
>TRBV30|-
AWSVRGRLNTEAF
>TRBV4-2|-
ASSQGTVNLLGYT
>TRBV30|few
AWGDSLNQPQH
>TRBV27|once
ASSLVDGKAF
>TRBV12-3/TRBV12-4|-
ASSGTGEKLF
>TRBV19|few
ASSRGQGNYGYT
>TRBV18|-
ASSPGVAGDDTQY
>TRBV5-1|-
ATQEGGPHNGELF
>TRBV4-1|few
ASSPSGGAYNEQF
>TRBV30|-
AWSVVSDNEQF
>TRBV19|-
ASSLGPRQGATDTQY
>TRBV3-1/TRBV3-2|-
ASSPFLGADTQY
>TRBV29-1|once
SVEQGVGEKLF
>TRBV6-1|-
ASSDRGLGVNEQY
>TRBV30|-
AWSPKETQY
>TRBV5-4|-
ASSLGPGTGELF
>TRBV28|-
ASREGDQPQH
>TRBV2|-
ASRRMTSGHNEQF
>TRBV11-3|-
ASSLRSTGGGGELF
>TRBV11-2|-
ASSSGTDYFDEKLF
>TRBV2|few
ASSVRTGETEAF
>TRBV19|-
ASSIEGASGANVLT
>TRBV7-2|-
ASSLETAGEQF
>TRBV7-9|-
ASSFPLAGVFTGELF
>TRBV19|-
ASSRGVNLYADTQY
>TRBV30|-
AWNGGGADTQY
>TRBV6-1|-
ASSEVGLTDTQY
>TRBV2|-
ASIRGTGELF
>TRBV3-1/TRBV3-2|-
ASSLGQGSNTGELF
>TRBV28|-
ASSTGTGRYEQY
>TRBV6-1|-
ASSERGQIEKLF
>TRBV18|-
ASSPPTGQGAYEQY
>TRBV19|-
ASSIQGNYGYT
>TRBV10-3|-
AIGQGAGEQF
>TRBV5-8|-
ASPDRGAATNEKLF
>TRBV11-2|-
ASSLEGGPYYEQY
>TRBV7-2|-
ASSLARGIRLASYEQY
>TRBV19|-
ASSEQGYGYT